Below, 32 T cell receptor beta chains from the same sample are listed, as sequenced in a study of graft-versus-host responses after intestinal transplantation. Only in-frame clones appear in the TCRdb table, and some are missing; sequencing was by immunoSEQ multiplex PCR. The data hold roughly 89,000 clones, with roughly 90% observed a single time. These TCRs' antigens remain unknown. The sample was unstimulated CD4+ T cells sorted from spleen or lymph node cells, taken before intestinal transplant. The receptor source for this set is a human donor who received an intestinal transplant.

This clone occurred once. The germline gene is not matched at one end of the junction; a read error may be the cause. J is TRBJ1-6 and V is TRBV6-6; D gene unclear. In germline, CDR1 is MNHNY, CDR2 SVGAGI (reference sequence). This CDR3 contains 14 residues. DNA for the CDR3: TGTGCCAGCACTTACCCCGCAGTGAATTCACCCCTCCACTTT. Translating it yields CASTYPAVNSPLHF.

The CDR3, as DNA: TGTGCCAGCAGTTTCCACCTACAGAGGGCCGGAAACACCATATATTTT. It yields the protein CASSFHLQRAGNTIYF. The chain combines TRBV28 with TRBJ1-3; D not resolved. The CDR3 length is 16 residues. CDR1 is MDHEN and CDR2 is SYDVKM in the germline V gene. The germline V and J ends were trimmed by 3 bases and 4 bases, with 16 bases remaining between them.

The table lists this clone with a count of one. The genes are TRBV9 and TRBJ2-7; TRBD2 matches at 12 bases. V was pared by 3 bases and J by 6 bases, with 4 bases of the junction left unmatched. The CDR3 is made up of 14 amino acids. CDR1 and CDR2 from the germline V gene are SGDLS and YYNGEE. DNA for the CDR3: TGTGCCAGCAGCGCACTAGCGGGGGGTGGCGAGCAGTACTTC. Its protein is CASSALAGGGEQYF.

This clone was counted only a few times. This chain joins TRBV5-1 and TRBJ2-1; TRBD2 might be the D (6 bases). CDR3 length: 15 amino acids. Deletions cut 4 bases from V and 0 bases from J, with 11 bases between. Looked up from germline, CDR1 is SGHRS and CDR2 is YFSETQ. For the CDR3, the DNA is TGCGCCAGCAGCCAGGATAGCGGCTCCTACAATGAGCAGTTCTTC. It codes for CASSQDSGSYNEQFF.

This clone turned up a few times. V and J are TRBV2 and TRBJ2-7; 10 bases fit TRBD2. The V gene end was trimmed by 3 bases and the J gene end by 4 bases; junction bases not matched to a gene: 6. The germline V gene has CDR1 SNHLY and CDR2 FYNNEI. The CDR3 consists of 15 residues. DNA for the CDR3: TGTGCCAGCAGTGAGTCTAGCGGGAGCGCATACGAGCAGTACTTC. Protein: CASSESSGSAYEQYF.

In its sample, this clone was seen once. The CDR3 DNA sequence: TGTGCCAGCAGTTTATCTCTAGCGAGGGACGAGCAGTACTTC. Its protein product is CASSLSLARDEQYF. The chain couples TRBV27 to TRBJ2-7, with D possibly being TRBD2 (6 bases). Germline-derived CDR1 and CDR2 are MNHEY and SMNVEV (reference sequence). This CDR3 contains 14 residues. Trimming stripped 0 bases from V and 5 bases from J, with 11 bases between.

This chain uses TRBV29-1 with TRBJ2-1; TRBD2 matches 13 bases. The CDR3 is 16 residues long. The V gene end was trimmed by 4 bases and the J gene end by 6 bases; junction bases not matched to a gene: 9. Germline CDR1 reads SQVTM; CDR2 reads ANQGSEA. The DNA of the CDR3 is TGCAGCGTTGCTGGACTAGCGGGAGCCCCTTTCAATGAGCAGTTCTTC. Translating gives CSVAGLAGAPFNEQFF.

This clone appeared a single time. The gene calls are TRBV14 and TRBJ1-1; 7 bases agree with TRBD1. V shed 4 bases and J 11 bases; nucleotides not matched to a gene: 4. Per germline, CDR1 SGHDN and CDR2 FVKESK. The CDR3 extends over 11 amino acids. The CDR3 region has the DNA TGTGCCAGCAGCCGGGACAGACGTGCTTTCTTT. Translating gives CASSRDRRAFF.

This chain joins TRBV7-8 and TRBJ2-5; no definite D call. The V end was cut by 5 bases, the J end by 2 bases, with 6 bases between. The length of the CDR3 is 12 residues. Germline V CDR1 and CDR2: SGHVS, FQNEAQ. In nucleotides, the CDR3 is TGTGCCAGCAGCCTAGTACAAGAGACCCAGTACTTC. This translates into CASSLVQETQYF.

This clone was seen a single time. The J gene is TRBJ1-5, the V gene TRBV7-8, with TRBD1 matching 8 bases. The CDR3 loop spans 16 amino acids. V dropped 3 bases and J dropped 3; count of bases not matched to a gene: 7. Germline CDR1 SGHVS, CDR2 FQNEAQ. CDR3 bases: TGTGCCAGCAGCTTGAACTACAGGGGGGTCAATCAGCCCCAGCATTTT. Encoded protein: CASSLNYRGVNQPQHF.

The genes are TRBV28 and TRBJ1-4; possibly TRBD1 for D (5 bases). The CDR3 runs 15 residues. V shed 3 bases and J shed 8 bases, with 16 bases lying between them. Germline assignment: CDR1 MDHEN and CDR2 SYDVKM. The CDR3: CASSFGAPRPEKLFF. CDR3 DNA: TGTGCCAGCAGTTTTGGGGCGCCGCGACCCGAAAAACTGTTTTTT.

The rearrangement links TRBV2 to TRBJ1-6, with D perhaps TRBD1 (6 bases). The germline gives CDR1 SNHLY, CDR2 FYNNEI. The CDR3 has 14 residues. V shed 4 bases and J shed 19 bases, with 23 bases lying between them. The CDR3 is CASSGSGGAGQEHF. In DNA form, the CDR3 reads TGTGCCAGCAGTGGATCGGGGGGAGCGGGACAAGAGCACTTT.

This clone was observed a single time. The chain employs TRBV27 and TRBJ2-3; 11 bases fit TRBD2. Germline V gene sequence: CDR1 MNHEY, CDR2 SMNVEV (reference sequence). CDR3 length equals 19 residues. Trimming at V came to 4 bases and at J to 0 bases, leaving 12 bases not matched to a gene. The CDR3 DNA reads TGTGCCAGCAGTTGGGGGGTAGCGGGAGGGCCGACTAGCACAGATACGCAGTATTTT. This gives the protein CASSWGVAGGPTSTDTQYF.

The chain joins TRBV15 to TRBJ2-7; 8 nucleotides match TRBD2. CDR1 and CDR2 from the germline V gene are LNHNV and YYDKDF (reference sequence). The CDR3 runs 14 residues. After removal of 5 bases from V and 1 base from J, the junction contained 4 bases not matched to a gene. The chain's CDR3 is CATSAGGDSYEQYF. The CDR3 nucleotides are TGTGCCACCAGCGCGGGGGGCGATTCCTACGAGCAGTACTTC.

The rearrangement joins TRBV10-1 to TRBJ2-6; 12 bases are shared with TRBD1. V dropped 6 bases and J dropped 1; count of bases not matched to a gene: 4. Germline V lookup: CDR1 WNHNN, CDR2 SYGVQD (reference sequence). The CDR3 is 17 amino acids. The CDR3 DNA sequence: TGCGCCAGCAGCCCGGGACAGGGGGCTTCTGGGGCCAACGTCCTGACTTTC. It encodes CASSPGQGASGANVLTF.

V gene TRBV4-2 combines with J gene TRBJ2-7; 7 nucleotides align to TRBD2. Germline V gene lookup returns CDR1 LGHNA and CDR2 YNFKEQ. V lost 4 bases and J lost 2; bases outside the gene matches: 5. CDR3 length equals 14 residues. The CDR3 DNA reads TGTGCCAGCAGCCTTAGCGGGTTCCCCTACGAGCAGTACTTC. Amino acid sequence: CASSLSGFPYEQYF.

The chain carries TRBV7-9 and TRBJ2-5; D uncertain. V lost 1 base and J 0 bases, leaving 9 bases between the germline ends. The germline V gene has CDR1 SEHNR and CDR2 FQNEAQ (reference sequence). There are 15 residues in the CDR3. The CDR3, as DNA: TGTGCCAGCAGCTTAGGGCAGAGGTACCAAGAGACCCAGTACTTC. Its translation is CASSLGQRYQETQYF.

The chain carries TRBV27 and TRBJ2-5; TRBD2 agrees at 7 bases. The CDR3 runs to 14 residues. Germline V lookup: CDR1 MNHEY, CDR2 SMNVEV (reference sequence). J gave up 5 bases and V 5 bases, and 8 bases lay outside the gene matches. The CDR3 region is CASSPRGVAETQYF. CDR3 DNA sequence: TGTGCCAGCAGTCCCCGGGGGGTGGCGGAGACCCAGTACTTC.

The chain is built from TRBV18 and TRBJ2-7; 10 bases map to TRBD1. Trimming at V came to 3 bases and at J to 6 bases, leaving 8 bases not matched to a gene. Germline CDR1 and CDR2: KGHSH and LQKENI. This CDR3 comprises 15 residues. The CDR3 coding sequence is TGTGCCAGCTCACCTCCAATGGGACAGGGGACCGAGCAGTACTTC. This translates into CASSPPMGQGTEQYF.

The V and J genes are TRBV6-5 and TRBJ1-2; 11 nucleotides align to TRBD1. The length of the CDR3 is 14 residues. Germline loops: CDR1 MNHEY, CDR2 SVGAGI. V shed 5 bases, J shed 7 bases, and the junction held 6 bases outside the gene matches. The chain's CDR3 is CASSLGQGARGYTF. DNA of the CDR3: TGTGCCAGCAGTCTCGGACAGGGGGCGCGTGGCTACACCTTC.

V usage is TRBV18 and J usage is TRBJ2-3, with TRBD2 matching over 10 bases. The CDR3 is 16 amino acids. Trimming cost V 6 bases and J 4 bases; bases outside gene matches: 10. Germline CDR1 and CDR2: KGHSH and LQKENI. The CDR3 coding sequence is TGTGCCAGCTCCCTCGAAGCGGGAGGGCCTGCAGATACGCAGTATTTT. Residues: CASSLEAGGPADTQYF.

This chain links TRBV7-9 with TRBJ2-1, with 15 bases identical to TRBD2. Germline loops: CDR1 SEHNR, CDR2 FQNEAQ (reference sequence). The junction had 7 bases not matched to a gene; V was cut back by 5 bases and J by 8 bases. This CDR3 has 16 residues. Here the CDR3 DNA reads TGTGCCAGCAGCCGGGGACTAGCGGGGGGCCCAGATGAGCAGTTCTTC. Its protein is CASSRGLAGGPDEQFF.

In this sample, this clone turned up a few times. This rearrangement joins TRBV6-6 to TRBJ1-1; D gene uncertain. CDR1 MNHNY and CDR2 SVGAGI come from the germline V gene (reference sequence). This CDR3 has 15 amino acids. The V end was cut by 3 bases, the J end by 1 base, with 12 bases between. The CDR3 loop reads CASSYPQSPNTEAFF. The CDR3 DNA is TGTGCCAGCAGTTATCCCCAATCCCCGAACACTGAAGCTTTCTTT.

This sequence joins TRBV5-8 and TRBJ2-1; tentative D call: TRBD2 (5 bases). CDR3 length equals 13 residues. CDR1 and CDR2 (germline): SGHTS, YDEGEE. Trimming pared 0 bases from V and 13 bases from J, leaving 14 bases between. The CDR3 spells CASSLVFPLAQFF. As DNA, the CDR3 is TGTGCCAGCAGCTTGGTTTTTCCGCTAGCTCAGTTCTTC.

The chain links TRBV7-9 to TRBJ1-3; a possible D gene is TRBD1 (5 bases). V was pared by 0 bases and J by 3 bases, with 12 bases between. Germline CDR1 reads SEHNR; CDR2 reads FQNEAQ (reference sequence). The CDR3 covers 16 residues. The CDR3 coding sequence is TGTGCCAGCAGCTTAGCTAGGCAGGGAATTGGAAACACCATATATTTT. Amino acid sequence: CASSLARQGIGNTIYF.

The chain carries TRBV25-1 and TRBJ1-1, with TRBD1 identical over 10 bases. This CDR3 region has 13 residues. CDR1 is MGHDK and CDR2 is SYGVNS in the germline V gene. Trimming took 6 bases from V and 6 from J; bases not matched to a gene: 4. The CDR3 here is CASRGQGSAEAFF. The CDR3 DNA is TGTGCCAGCAGGGGACAGGGGTCAGCTGAAGCTTTCTTT.

This chain joins TRBV7-3 and TRBJ2-3; D is undetermined. V lost 3 bases and J lost 0, with 7 bases in between. Germline V lookup: CDR1 SGHTA, CDR2 FQGTGA. The CDR3 runs to 14 residues. As DNA, the CDR3 is TGTGCCAGCAGCTTCTTTTTCAGCACAGATACGCAGTATTTT. This translates into CASSFFFSTDTQYF.

The V and J genes are TRBV5-4 and TRBJ1-1, with D unclear. Germline CDR1 and CDR2: SGHNT and YYREEE (reference sequence). The CDR3 has 14 amino acids. The V gene lost 0 bases and the J gene lost 3 bases, with 9 bases spanning the gap. The CDR3 protein is CASSLGGGDTEAFF. CDR3 sequence (DNA): TGTGCCAGCAGCTTGGGAGGCGGGGACACTGAAGCTTTCTTT.

The V and J genes are TRBV27 and TRBJ2-2; D not resolved. The CDR3 runs to 16 residues. V was shortened by 6 bases and J by 4 bases, with 18 bases between the two germline ends. Germline lookup yields CDR1 MNHEY and CDR2 SMNVEV (reference sequence). As DNA, the CDR3 is TGTGCCAGCAGCCGACCCCTAGGTCAACCCACCGGGGAGCTGTTTTTT. Translated, it gives CASSRPLGQPTGELFF.

V gene TRBV7-8 combines with J gene TRBJ2-7, with 8 bases fitting TRBD1. From germline, CDR1 is SGHVS and CDR2 FQNEAQ. Unmatched junction bases numbered 13, after V lost 5 bases and J lost 4 bases. The CDR3 sequence is 16 residues long. The DNA of the CDR3 is TGTGCCAGCAGCGAGGACAGGGCCCTGCTGGGGTACGAGCAGTACTTC. Protein product: CASSEDRALLGYEQYF.

The gene calls are TRBV2 and TRBJ2-3, with TRBD2 as a possible D gene (6 bases). V lost 7 bases, J lost 10 bases, and 21 bases lay in between. Germline V gene data show CDR1 as SNHLY and CDR2 as FYNNEI. The CDR3 runs to 14 residues. CDR3 region: CASNKGGAMFAQYF. The DNA for the CDR3 is TGTGCCAGCAATAAGGGCGGGGCCATGTTTGCGCAGTATTTT. The full variable domain, completed using reference TRBV2 and TRBJ2-3, is EPEVTQTPSHQVTQMGQEVILRCVPISNHLYFYWYRQILGQKVEFLVSFYNNEISEKSEIFDDQFSVERPDGSNFTLKIRSTKLEDSAMYFCASNKGGAMFAQYFGPGTRLTVL.

The chain carries TRBV5-1 and TRBJ2-2, with 8 bases fitting TRBD2. V gave up 4 bases and J gave up 5 bases; unmatched junction bases: 7. CDR1 SGHRS and CDR2 YFSETQ come from the germline V gene. The CDR3 sequence is 15 residues long. The CDR3: CASSAGGSRTGELFF. The CDR3 coding sequence is TGCGCCAGCAGCGCGGGAGGATCCCGAACCGGGGAGCTGTTTTTT.